The 21 T cell receptor beta chains listed next were all sequenced from one sample in a study of T cell changes during pregnancy in multiple sclerosis. Method: immunoSEQ multiplex PCR; TCRdb's copy keeps in-frame clones and lacks some. The repertoire holds 60,000 to 70,000 clones, with approximately 92% as singletons. This sample comprised peripheral blood, obtained in the second trimester of pregnancy. Receptors were obtained from a female donor in good health, enrolled as a control in a pregnancy study.

This sequence joins TRBV27 and TRBJ2-1; 10 bases are shared with TRBD2. The CDR3 runs 15 residues. Losses at the gene ends were 5 bases for V and 6 bases for J; bases not matched to a gene: 7. Germline V gene data show CDR1 as MNHEY and CDR2 as SMNVEV (reference sequence). The CDR3 DNA reads TGTGCCAGCAGTCCACAGCGGGGGGGCCTCAATGAGCAGTTCTTC. It is translated as CASSPQRGGLNEQFF.

This chain connects TRBV11-2 to TRBJ2-1; D ambiguous. Germline V gives CDR1 SGHAT, CDR2 FQNNGV. This CDR3 is built from 14 residues. Trimming shortened V by 5 bases and J by 7 bases, and 15 bases separated the two germline ends. CDR3 loop: CASSPHQRVNEQFF. CDR3 DNA: TGTGCCAGCAGCCCCCACCAAAGAGTAAATGAGCAGTTCTTC.

V is TRBV11-2 and J is TRBJ1-1; D gene uncertain. CDR3 size: 15 residues. CDR1 is SGHAT and CDR2 is FQNNGV in the germline V gene. The V and J ends lost 1 base and 4 bases respectively, with 13 bases between them. The CDR3 loop reads CASSLGVAGGTEAFF. The CDR3 DNA is TGTGCCAGCAGCTTAGGAGTAGCCGGAGGCACTGAAGCTTTCTTT.

This chain links TRBV14 with TRBJ1-5; perhaps TRBD1 as D (5 bases). The CDR3 loop spans 18 amino acids. Germline assignment: CDR1 SGHDN and CDR2 FVKESK. Trimming cost V 0 bases and J 0 bases, with 15 bases left between them. The CDR3 sequence: CASSQDLTAAYSNQPQHF. DNA for the CDR3: TGTGCCAGCAGCCAAGATTTGACAGCCGCATATAGCAATCAGCCCCAGCATTTT.

The chain links TRBV7-9 to TRBJ1-5; D is unclear. V gave up 4 bases and J gave up 0 bases, with 7 bases separating them. The germline gives CDR1 SEHNR, CDR2 FQNEAQ (reference sequence). This CDR3 has 14 residues. The CDR3 DNA sequence: TGTGCCAGCAGCTCAGGTTATAGCAATCAGCCCCAGCATTTT. As protein: CASSSGYSNQPQHF.

This clone showed up just once. The gene calls are TRBV4-2 and TRBJ1-6; D perhaps matches TRBD1 (6 bases). The CDR3 is 15 residues long. V dropped 7 bases and J dropped 5 bases, with 15 bases sitting between them. Germline V lookup: CDR1 LGHNA, CDR2 YNFKEQ. CDR3 protein: CASTPGETDNSPLHF. The CDR3 DNA is TGTGCCAGCACCCCAGGGGAAACGGATAATTCACCCCTCCACTTT.

This chain links TRBV19 with TRBJ2-7, with D possibly matching TRBD1 (6 bases). The ends were cut back, 5 bases at V and 6 bases at J, with 23 bases in the middle. The germline V gene has CDR1 LNHDA and CDR2 SQIVND (reference sequence). The CDR3 is 16 residues long. In DNA form, the CDR3 reads TGTGCCAGTAGTCGTTGGGGGCCCCCCAACCCCGGCGAGCAGTACTTC. This translates into CASSRWGPPNPGEQYF.

Turning to this clone: Other DNA sequences in this specimen translate into the identical CDR3. The chain uses TRBV4-1 and TRBJ2-7; 7 bases agree with TRBD2. CDR3 size: 14 residues. V gave up 1 base and J gave up 0 bases; unmatched junction bases: 0. The germline CDR1 and CDR2 sequences are MGHRA and YSYEKL. The CDR3 region is CASSQAGGSYEQYF. The CDR3 coding sequence is TGCGCCAGCAGCCAAGCGGGGGGCTCCTACGAGCAGTACTTC.

This clone was seen more than once but under ten times. The chain uses TRBV5-5 and TRBJ2-7; 8 bases fit TRBD2. This CDR3 comprises 15 residues. Germline trimming cut 4 bases from V and 0 bases from J; bases unmatched to any gene: 6. Per germline, CDR1 SGHKS and CDR2 YYEKEE (reference sequence). CDR3 loop: CASSITSGSSYEQYF. DNA for the CDR3: TGTGCCAGCAGCATAACTAGCGGCAGCTCCTACGAGCAGTACTTC. The complete variable domain, with remaining parts taken from reference TRBV5-5 and TRBJ2-7, reads DAGVTQSPTHLIKTRGQQVTLRCSPISGHKSVSWYQQVLGQGPQFIFQYYEKEERGRGNFPDRFSARQFPNYSSELNVNALLLGDSALYLCASSITSGSSYEQYFGPGTRLTVT.

The rearrangement uses TRBV11-2 and TRBJ2-1; 8 nucleotides align to TRBD2. J gave up 6 bases and V 5 bases, and 9 bases lay outside the gene matches. Germline CDR1 SGHAT, CDR2 FQNNGV. The CDR3 has 15 residues. The CDR3 bases are TGTGCCAGCAGCCTAGTGGGACTAGTGAGCAATGAGCAGTTCTTC. This gives the protein CASSLVGLVSNEQFF.

This rearrangement joins TRBV7-9 to TRBJ1-1; 8 bases map to TRBD1. CDR1 and CDR2 from the germline V gene are SEHNR and FQNEAQ (reference sequence). The CDR3 covers 14 residues. V was clipped by 5 bases and J by 5 bases; unmatched bases: 7. The CDR3 loop reads CASSPDRGGTEAFF. In DNA, the CDR3 is TGTGCCAGCAGCCCCGACAGGGGTGGGACTGAAGCTTTCTTT.

The rearrangement links TRBV4-3 to TRBJ2-7; the D gene is possibly TRBD1 (5 bases). The CDR3 has 15 residues. V gave up 0 bases and J gave up 9 bases, with 18 bases separating them. Germline V lookup: CDR1 LGHNA, CDR2 YSLEER. CDR3 sequence (DNA): TGCGCCAGCAGCCAAGATCTAGGCAGGGTGGGTGGGCAGTACTTC. This translates into CASSQDLGRVGGQYF.

As for this clone: Sequence at one end of the junction differs from germline and may be a read error. The chain combines TRBV13 with TRBJ2-7, with D possibly matching TRBD2 (5 bases). The germline V gene has CDR1 PRHDT and CDR2 FYEKMQ (reference sequence). This CDR3 contains 14 residues. The CDR3 coding sequence is TGTGCCAGCAGCTCTGGCCGGGGAGAAGGGTCGCTGCACTTC. Protein: CASSSGRGEGSLHF.

This chain links TRBV11-2 with TRBJ2-7, with 11 nucleotides matching TRBD2. The length of the CDR3 is 15 residues. Germline-derived CDR1 and CDR2 are SGHAT and FQNNGV. The junction had 0 bases not matched to a gene; V was cut back by 2 bases and J by 0 bases. The CDR3 DNA follows: TGTGCCAGCAGCTTAACTAGCGGGGGCTCCTACGAGCAGTACTTC. Its protein product is CASSLTSGGSYEQYF.

V gene TRBV10-2 combines with J gene TRBJ1-5; D unclear. The CDR3 sequence is 16 residues long. The germline CDR1 and CDR2 sequences are WSHSY and SAAADI. Deletions cut 1 base from V and 3 bases from J, with 13 bases between. CDR3 region: CASSEYYREPNQPQHF. The DNA for the CDR3 is TGCGCCAGCAGTGAGTACTACCGGGAACCCAATCAGCCCCAGCATTTT.

This chain links TRBV27 with TRBJ2-5; D gene ambiguous. The CDR3 loop spans 16 amino acids. V was cut by 6 bases and J by 1 base, with 18 bases left in between. From germline, CDR1 is MNHEY and CDR2 SMNVEV (reference sequence). The CDR3 DNA reads TGTGCCAGCAGCAGTTTATCGAGCGCAAGCCAAGAGACCCAGTACTTC. This translates into CASSSLSSASQETQYF.

The chain couples TRBV28 to TRBJ2-1; D is undetermined. Trimming pared 7 bases from V and 4 bases from J, leaving 11 bases between. Germline values: CDR1 MDHEN, CDR2 SYDVKM. The CDR3 loop spans 13 amino acids. The CDR3 DNA follows: TGTGCCAGCACCCTTAGAAATTACAATGAGCAGTTCTTC. It is translated as CASTLRNYNEQFF.

The genes are TRBV28 and TRBJ1-2; TRBD1 aligns across 7 bases. The CDR3 runs 15 residues. The trim removed 6 bases at V and 11 bases at J, leaving 18 bases unmatched. The germline V gene encodes CDR1 MDHEN and CDR2 SYDVKM. CDR3 in amino acids: CASRGSTGILTGYTF. CDR3 bases: TGTGCCAGCAGGGGGTCGACAGGGATTCTAACGGGGTACACCTTC.

The chain is built from TRBV5-1 and TRBJ1-2; 7 nucleotides line up with TRBD1. Germline CDR1 reads SGHRS; CDR2 reads YFSETQ. The V and J ends lost 4 bases and 5 bases, in that order; junction bases with no gene match: 8. The CDR3 is 14 amino acids. CDR3 coding DNA: TGCGCCAGCAGCACAACCGGGACAGTATATGGCTACACCTTC. Translated: CASSTTGTVYGYTF.

The rearrangement links TRBV19 to TRBJ2-2; 7 bases are a match to TRBD2. CDR1 LNHDA and CDR2 SQIVND come from the germline V gene (reference sequence). Trimming took 7 bases from V and 1 from J; bases not matched to a gene: 6. The CDR3 extends over 15 amino acids. CDR3 sequence (DNA): TGTGCCAGTACAGGGCTAGCGGAGAACACCGGGGAGCTGTTTTTT. Protein product: CASTGLAENTGELFF.

This chain links TRBV19 with TRBJ1-1; TRBD1 agrees at 7 bases. Trimming took 7 bases from V and 7 from J; bases not matched to a gene: 12. This CDR3 is built from 14 residues. Germline-derived CDR1 and CDR2 are LNHDA and SQIVND (reference sequence). CDR3 DNA: TGTGCCAGTACCCTTGGGTGGGGACAGAATGAAGCTTTCTTT. It is translated as CASTLGWGQNEAFF. The entire variable domain, with the rest obtained from reference TRBV19 and TRBJ1-1, is as follows: DGGITQSPKYLFRKEGQNVTLSCEQNLNHDAMYWYRQDPGQGLRLIYYSQIVNDFQKGDIAEGYSVSREKKESFPLTVTSAQKNPTAFYLCASTLGWGQNEAFFGQGTRLTVV.